This T cell receptor (beta chain) appears in the sequencing data of a study of radiation and T cells in renal cell carcinoma. Study in general: Nephrectomy followed 15 Gy stereotactic body radiation by 4 weeks. Points from the study as a whole: From baseline, blood top tumor clonotypes peaked at 2 weeks post-radiation.

A remark on this clone: Its specificity is not known.

This table comes from immunoSEQ multiplex PCR, and its TCRdb copy is limited to in-frame clones, with some not included. The sample includes 100,000 to 150,000 clones, roughly 80% seen only once; the top ten take 3%. Time point noted: baseline pretreatment blood. Treatment specified: 15 Gy SBRT to primary tumor, nephrectomy 4 weeks later. The specimen was blood, collected from a patient whose treatment included radiotherapy and nephrectomy. This TCR was recovered from a woman between 55 and 75 years old with renal cell carcinoma.

Here the CDR3 DNA reads TGTGCCAGTAGCCCCCTCGGGACTAGCGGGGTTCATGAGCAGTTCTTC. Its translation is CASSPLGTSGVHEQFF. This chain links TRBV19 with TRBJ2-1; 13 nucleotides match TRBD2. J lost 8 bases, V lost 6 bases, and 10 bases had no gene match. The CDR3 is 16 amino acids. Germline assignment: CDR1 LNHDA and CDR2 SQIVND (reference sequence).